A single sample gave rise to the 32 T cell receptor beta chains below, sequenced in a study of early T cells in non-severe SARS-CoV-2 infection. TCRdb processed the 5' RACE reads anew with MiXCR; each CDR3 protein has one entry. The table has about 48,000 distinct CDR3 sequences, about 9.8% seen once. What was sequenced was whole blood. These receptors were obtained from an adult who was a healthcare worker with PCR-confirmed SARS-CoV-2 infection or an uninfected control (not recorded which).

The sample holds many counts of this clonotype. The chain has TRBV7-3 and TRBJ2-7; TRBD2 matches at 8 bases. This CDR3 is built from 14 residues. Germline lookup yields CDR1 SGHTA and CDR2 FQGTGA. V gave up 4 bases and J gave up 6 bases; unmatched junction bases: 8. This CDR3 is CASSSMGSGIEQYF. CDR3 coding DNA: TGTGCCAGCAGCTCCATGGGTAGCGGGATCGAGCAGTACTTC.

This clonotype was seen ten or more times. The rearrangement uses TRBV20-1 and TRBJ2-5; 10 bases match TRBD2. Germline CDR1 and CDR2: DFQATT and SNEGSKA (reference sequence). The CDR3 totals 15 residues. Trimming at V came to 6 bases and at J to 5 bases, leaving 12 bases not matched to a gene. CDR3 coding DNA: TGCAGTGCAGACAGGCTAGCGGGAGAAATGGAGACCCAGTACTTC. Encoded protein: CSADRLAGEMETQYF.

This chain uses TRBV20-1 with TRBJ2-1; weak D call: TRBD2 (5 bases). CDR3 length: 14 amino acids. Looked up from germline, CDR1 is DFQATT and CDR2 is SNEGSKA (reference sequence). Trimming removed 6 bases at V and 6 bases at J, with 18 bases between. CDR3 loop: CSASRRVGSNEQFF. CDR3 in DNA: TGCAGTGCCAGCAGGCGGGTGGGGAGCAATGAGCAGTTCTTC.

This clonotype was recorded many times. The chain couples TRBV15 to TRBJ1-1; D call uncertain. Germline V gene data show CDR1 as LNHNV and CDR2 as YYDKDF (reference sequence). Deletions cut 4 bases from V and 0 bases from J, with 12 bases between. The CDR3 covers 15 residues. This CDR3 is CATSKGGPMNTEAFF. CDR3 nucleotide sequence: TGTGCCACCAGCAAGGGAGGGCCCATGAACACTGAAGCTTTCTTT.

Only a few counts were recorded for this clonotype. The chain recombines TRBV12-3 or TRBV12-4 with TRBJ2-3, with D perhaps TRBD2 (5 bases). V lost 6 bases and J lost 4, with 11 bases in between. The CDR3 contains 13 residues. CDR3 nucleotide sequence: TGTGCCAGCAGCCCCGAGGGTTCAGATACGCAGTATTTT. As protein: CASSPEGSDTQYF.

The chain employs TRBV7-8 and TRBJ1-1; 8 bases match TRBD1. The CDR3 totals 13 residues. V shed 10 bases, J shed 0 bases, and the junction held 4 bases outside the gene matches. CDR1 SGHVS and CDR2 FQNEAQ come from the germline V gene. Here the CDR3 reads CATYRGMNTEAFF. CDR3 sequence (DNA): TGTGCCACATACAGGGGGATGAACACTGAAGCTTTCTTT. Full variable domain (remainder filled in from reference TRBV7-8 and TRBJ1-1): GAGVSQSPRYKVAKRGQDVALRCDPISGHVSLFWYQQALGQGPEFLTYFQNEAQLDKSGLPSDRFFAERPEGSVSTLKIQRTQQEDSAVYLCATYRGMNTEAFFGQGTRLTVV.

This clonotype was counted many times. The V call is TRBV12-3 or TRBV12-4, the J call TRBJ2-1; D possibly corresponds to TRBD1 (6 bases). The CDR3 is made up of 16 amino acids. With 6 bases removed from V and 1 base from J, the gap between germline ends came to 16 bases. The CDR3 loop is CASSPGAGRSYNEQFF. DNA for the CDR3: TGTGCCAGCAGCCCAGGGGCGGGCCGTTCCTACAATGAGCAGTTCTTC.

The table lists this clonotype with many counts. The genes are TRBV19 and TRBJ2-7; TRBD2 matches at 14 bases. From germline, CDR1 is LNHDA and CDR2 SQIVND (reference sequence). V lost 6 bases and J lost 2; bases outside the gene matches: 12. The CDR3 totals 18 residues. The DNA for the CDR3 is TGTGCCAGTAGATTTGTGGGACTAGCGGGAGCGGAAACCTACGAGCAGTACTTC. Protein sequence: CASRFVGLAGAETYEQYF.

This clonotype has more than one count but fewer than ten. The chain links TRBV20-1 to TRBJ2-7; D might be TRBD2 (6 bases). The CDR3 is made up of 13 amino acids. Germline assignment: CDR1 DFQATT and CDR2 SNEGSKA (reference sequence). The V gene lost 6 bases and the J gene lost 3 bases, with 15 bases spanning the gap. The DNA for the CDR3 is TGCAGTGCGAGGACTACCGCCAACTACGAGCAGTACTTC. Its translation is CSARTTANYEQYF.

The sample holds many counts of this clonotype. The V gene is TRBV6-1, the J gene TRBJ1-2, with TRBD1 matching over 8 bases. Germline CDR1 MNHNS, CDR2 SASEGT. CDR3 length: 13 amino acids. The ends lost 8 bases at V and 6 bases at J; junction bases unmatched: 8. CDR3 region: CASGRTGKNGYTF. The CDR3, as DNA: TGTGCCAGCGGAAGGACAGGGAAGAATGGCTACACCTTC.

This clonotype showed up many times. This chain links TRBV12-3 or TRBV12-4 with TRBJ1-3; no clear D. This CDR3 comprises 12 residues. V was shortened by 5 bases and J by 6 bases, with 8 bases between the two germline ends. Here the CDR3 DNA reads TGTGCCAGCAGTCACGGCCTAAACACCATATATTTT. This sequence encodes CASSHGLNTIYF.

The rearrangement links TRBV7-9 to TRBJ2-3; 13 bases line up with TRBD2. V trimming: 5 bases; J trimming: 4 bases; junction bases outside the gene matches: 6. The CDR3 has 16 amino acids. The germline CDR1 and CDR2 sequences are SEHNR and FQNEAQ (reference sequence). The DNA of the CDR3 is TGTGCCAGCAGCCCAGGACTAGCGGGAGTGGCAGATACGCAGTATTTT. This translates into CASSPGLAGVADTQYF.

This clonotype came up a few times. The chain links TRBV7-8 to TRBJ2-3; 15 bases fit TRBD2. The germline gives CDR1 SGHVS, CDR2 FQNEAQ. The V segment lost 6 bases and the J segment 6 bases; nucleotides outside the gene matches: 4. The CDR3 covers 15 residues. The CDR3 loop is CASRWTSGRVDTQYF. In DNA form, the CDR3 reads TGTGCCAGCAGGTGGACTAGCGGGAGGGTGGATACGCAGTATTTT.

The CDR3 region has the DNA TGTGCCAGCGAGAGCGGGCCCTTTTACAATGAGCAGTTCTTC. As protein: CASESGPFYNEQFF. The V gene is TRBV7-9, the J gene TRBJ2-1; perhaps TRBD2 as D (6 bases). Germline CDR1 reads SEHNR; CDR2 reads FQNEAQ (reference sequence). V gave up 8 bases and J gave up 4 bases, with 15 bases separating them. The CDR3 consists of 14 residues.

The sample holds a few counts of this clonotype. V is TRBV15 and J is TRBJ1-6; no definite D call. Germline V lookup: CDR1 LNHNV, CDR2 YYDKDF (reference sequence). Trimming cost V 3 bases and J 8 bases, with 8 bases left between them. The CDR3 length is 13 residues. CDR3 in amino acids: CATSSYGDSPLHF. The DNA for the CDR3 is TGTGCCACCAGCAGCTATGGGGATTCACCCCTCCACTTT.

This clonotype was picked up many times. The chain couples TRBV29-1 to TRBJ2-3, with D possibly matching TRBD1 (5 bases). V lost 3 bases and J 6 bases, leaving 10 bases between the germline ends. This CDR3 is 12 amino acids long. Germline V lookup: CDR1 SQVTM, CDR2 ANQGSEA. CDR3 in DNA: TGCAGCGTTGAGACAGCGATCGATACGCAGTATTTT. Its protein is CSVETAIDTQYF.

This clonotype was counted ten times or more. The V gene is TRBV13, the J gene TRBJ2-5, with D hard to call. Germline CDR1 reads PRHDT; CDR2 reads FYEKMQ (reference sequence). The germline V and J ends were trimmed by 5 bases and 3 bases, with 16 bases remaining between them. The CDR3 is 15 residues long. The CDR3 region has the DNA TGTGCCAGCAGCGCTCGAATCTCTGGTAAAGAGACCCAGTACTTC. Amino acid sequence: CASSARISGKETQYF.

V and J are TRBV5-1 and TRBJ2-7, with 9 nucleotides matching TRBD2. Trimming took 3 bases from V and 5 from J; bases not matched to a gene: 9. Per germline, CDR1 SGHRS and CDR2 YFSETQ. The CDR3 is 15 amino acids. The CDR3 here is CASSSPLAGNHEQYF. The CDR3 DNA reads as TGCGCCAGCAGCTCCCCGCTAGCGGGAAACCACGAGCAGTACTTC.

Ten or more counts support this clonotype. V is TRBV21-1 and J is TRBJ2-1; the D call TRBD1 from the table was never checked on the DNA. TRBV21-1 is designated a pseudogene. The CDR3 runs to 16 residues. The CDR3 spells CASSLRDRGHYNEQFF. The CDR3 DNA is TGTGCCAGCAGCCTCCGGGACAGGGGGCACTACAATGAGCAGTTCTTC.

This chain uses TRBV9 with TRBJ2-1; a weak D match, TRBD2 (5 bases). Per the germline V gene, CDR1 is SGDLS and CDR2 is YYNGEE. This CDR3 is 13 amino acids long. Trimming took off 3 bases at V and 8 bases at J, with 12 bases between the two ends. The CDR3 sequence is CASSALGSHEQFF. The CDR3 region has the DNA TGTGCCAGCAGCGCACTAGGCAGCCATGAGCAGTTCTTC.

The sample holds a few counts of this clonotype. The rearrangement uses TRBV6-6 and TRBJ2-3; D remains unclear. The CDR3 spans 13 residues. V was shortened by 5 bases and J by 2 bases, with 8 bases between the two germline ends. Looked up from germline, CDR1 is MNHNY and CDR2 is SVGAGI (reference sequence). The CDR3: CASSLQITDTQYF. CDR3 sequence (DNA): TGTGCCAGCAGTCTCCAGATCACAGATACGCAGTATTTT.

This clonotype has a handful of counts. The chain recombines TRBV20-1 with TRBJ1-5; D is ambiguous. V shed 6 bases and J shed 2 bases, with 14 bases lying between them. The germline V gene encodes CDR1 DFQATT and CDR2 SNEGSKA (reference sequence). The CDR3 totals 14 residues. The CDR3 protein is CSAQYPSGNQPQHF. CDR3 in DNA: TGCAGTGCACAGTACCCTTCGGGCAATCAGCCCCAGCATTTT.

The CDR3 sequence is CSVEWGVSPYEQYF. Here the CDR3 DNA reads TGCAGCGTTGAATGGGGGGTCTCACCTTACGAGCAGTACTTC. The V gene is TRBV29-1, the J gene TRBJ2-7; tentative D call: TRBD2 (6 bases). The V end was cut by 2 bases, the J end by 4 bases, with 15 bases between. CDR3 length: 14 residues. Germline V gene lookup returns CDR1 SQVTM and CDR2 ANQGSEA.

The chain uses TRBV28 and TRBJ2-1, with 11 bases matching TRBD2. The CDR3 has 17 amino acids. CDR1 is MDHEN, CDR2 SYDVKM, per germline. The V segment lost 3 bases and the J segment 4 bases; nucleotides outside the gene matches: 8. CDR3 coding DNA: TGTGCCAGCAGTTTCCCAGGGACTAGCGGCACATACAATGAGCAGTTCTTC. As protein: CASSFPGTSGTYNEQFF.

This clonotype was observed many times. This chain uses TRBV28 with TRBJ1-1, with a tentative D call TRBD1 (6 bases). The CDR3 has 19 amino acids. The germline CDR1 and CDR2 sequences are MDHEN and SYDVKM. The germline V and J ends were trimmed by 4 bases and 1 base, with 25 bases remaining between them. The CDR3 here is CASSSQFRDTVYRNTEAFF. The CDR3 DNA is TGTGCCAGCAGTTCCCAATTCCGGGACACTGTTTACCGGAACACTGAAGCTTTCTTT.

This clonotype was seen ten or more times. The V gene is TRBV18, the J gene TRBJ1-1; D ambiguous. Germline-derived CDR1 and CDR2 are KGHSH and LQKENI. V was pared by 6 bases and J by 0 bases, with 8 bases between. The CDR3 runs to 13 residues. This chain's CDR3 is CASSPGLNTEAFF. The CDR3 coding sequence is TGTGCCAGCTCGCCCGGTTTGAACACTGAAGCTTTCTTT.

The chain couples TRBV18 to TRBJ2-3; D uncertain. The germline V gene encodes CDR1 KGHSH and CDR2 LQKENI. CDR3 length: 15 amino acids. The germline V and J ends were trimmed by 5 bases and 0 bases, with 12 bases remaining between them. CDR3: CASSSISQSTDTQYF. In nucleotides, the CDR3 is TGTGCCAGCTCATCGATTTCCCAGAGCACAGATACGCAGTATTTT. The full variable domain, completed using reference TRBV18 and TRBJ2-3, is NAGVMQNPRHLVRRRGQEARLRCSPMKGHSHVYWYRQLPEEGLKFMVYLQKENIIDESGMPKERFSAEFPKEGPSILRIQQVVRGDSAAYFCASSSISQSTDTQYFGPGTRLTVL.

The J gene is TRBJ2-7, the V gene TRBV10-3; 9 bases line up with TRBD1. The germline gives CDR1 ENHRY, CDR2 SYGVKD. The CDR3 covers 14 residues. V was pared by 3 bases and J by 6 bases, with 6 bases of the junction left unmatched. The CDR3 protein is CAISDMTGGGEQYF. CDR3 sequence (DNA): TGTGCCATCAGTGATATGACAGGGGGAGGCGAGCAGTACTTC.

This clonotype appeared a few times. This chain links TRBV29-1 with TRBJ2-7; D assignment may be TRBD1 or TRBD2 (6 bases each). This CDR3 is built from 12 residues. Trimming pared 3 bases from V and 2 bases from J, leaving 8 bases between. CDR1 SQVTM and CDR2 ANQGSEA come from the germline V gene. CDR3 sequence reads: CSVEEGAYEQYF. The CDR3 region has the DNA TGCAGCGTTGAGGAGGGGGCCTACGAGCAGTACTTC.

The CDR3 region is CASTWGYEQYF. CDR3 coding DNA: TGTGCCAGCACCTGGGGCTACGAGCAGTACTTC. The chain couples TRBV27 to TRBJ2-7; the D is unclear. The CDR3 sequence is 11 residues long. V lost 7 bases, J lost 3 bases, and 7 bases lay in between. Germline CDR1 and CDR2: MNHEY and SMNVEV (reference sequence).

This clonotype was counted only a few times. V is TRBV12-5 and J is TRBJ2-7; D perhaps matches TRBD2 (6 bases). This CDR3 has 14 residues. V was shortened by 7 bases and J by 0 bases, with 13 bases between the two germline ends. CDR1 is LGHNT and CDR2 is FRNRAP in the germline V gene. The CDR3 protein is CASALALSSYEQYF. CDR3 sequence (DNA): TGTGCTAGTGCACTAGCCCTAAGCTCCTACGAGCAGTACTTC. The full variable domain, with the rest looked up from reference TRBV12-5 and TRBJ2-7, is DARVTQTPRHKVTEMGQEVTMRCQPILGHNTVFWYRQTMMQGLELLAYFRNRAPLDDSGMPKDRFSAEMPDATLATLKIQPSEPRDSAVYFCASALALSSYEQYFGPGTRLTVT.

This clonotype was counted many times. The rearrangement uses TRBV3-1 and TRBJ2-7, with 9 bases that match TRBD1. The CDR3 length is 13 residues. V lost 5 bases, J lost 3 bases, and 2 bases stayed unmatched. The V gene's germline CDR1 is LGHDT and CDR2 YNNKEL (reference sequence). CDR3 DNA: TGTGCCAGCAGCTGGACAGGGGACTACGAGCAGTACTTC. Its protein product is CASSWTGDYEQYF.